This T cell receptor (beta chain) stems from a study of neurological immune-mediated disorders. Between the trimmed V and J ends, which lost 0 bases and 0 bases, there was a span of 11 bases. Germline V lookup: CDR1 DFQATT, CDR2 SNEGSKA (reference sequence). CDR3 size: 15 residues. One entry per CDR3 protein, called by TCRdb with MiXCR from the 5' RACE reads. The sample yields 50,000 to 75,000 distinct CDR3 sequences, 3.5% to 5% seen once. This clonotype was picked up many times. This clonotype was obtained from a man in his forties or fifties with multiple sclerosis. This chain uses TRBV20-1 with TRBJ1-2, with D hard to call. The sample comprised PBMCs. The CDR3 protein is CSAREAGGTNYGYTF. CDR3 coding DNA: TGCAGTGCTAGAGAGGCGGGAGGCACTAACTATGGCTACACCTTC.